The next 9 T cell receptor beta chains were all read from a single sample in a study of cytomegalovirus exposure and HLA in healthy donors. PCR used 60 Vbeta primers and 13 Jbeta primers. Clones were read by immunoSEQ multiplex PCR, and TCRdb kept only the in-frame ones, dropping some. Among fewer than 200,000 clones listed, over 65% were seen once. Sequencing input: PBMCs. Receptors originate from a female donor in good health and CMV-seronegative.

For this clone: The same CDR3 arises from other DNA sequences in this sample as well. This chain's CDR3 is CASSLQGNYGYTF. The CDR3 DNA sequence: TGTGCCAGCAGCTTACAGGGGAACTATGGCTACACCTTC. This rearrangement joins TRBV5-4 to TRBJ1-2; TRBD1 matches 7 bases. The CDR3 runs to 13 residues. Trimming took 2 bases from V and 2 from J; bases not matched to a gene: 0. Germline lookup yields CDR1 SGHNT and CDR2 YYREEE (reference sequence).

This rearrangement joins TRBV4-3 to TRBJ2-3; 9 positions agree with TRBD2. V lost 1 base, J lost 6 bases, and 5 bases stayed unmatched. CDR3 size: 15 residues. The germline V gene has CDR1 LGHNA and CDR2 YSLEER. The CDR3: CASSQVVAGGDTQYF. The CDR3 nucleotides are TGCGCCAGCAGCCAAGTCGTCGCGGGGGGGGATACGCAGTATTTT.

This chain uses TRBV5-1 with TRBJ2-1; 12 bases fit TRBD2. The CDR3 consists of 15 residues. Germline lookup yields CDR1 SGHRS and CDR2 YFSETQ. Germline trimming cut 4 bases from V and 7 bases from J; bases unmatched to any gene: 6. The CDR3 DNA reads as TGCGCCAGCAGCCCCGGGACTAGCGGGCGTAATGAGCAGTTCTTC. Translated: CASSPGTSGRNEQFF.

The chain has TRBV5-1 and TRBJ2-3, with unresolved D. The V gene's germline CDR1 is SGHRS and CDR2 YFSETQ. The V end lost 5 bases, the J end lost 3 bases, and 7 bases lay between the germline ends. This CDR3 is 12 amino acids long. The CDR3 loop is CASRLQTDTQYF. The CDR3 DNA reads as TGCGCCAGCAGATTACAAACAGATACGCAGTATTTT.

The chain is built from TRBV7-3 and TRBJ2-3; 10 nucleotides agree with TRBD2. The germline gives CDR1 SGHTA, CDR2 FQGTGA. The CDR3 length is 17 residues. Trimming cost V 1 base and J 11 bases; bases outside gene matches: 15. The CDR3 protein is CASSLKASGGLGGEQYF. The CDR3 DNA reads as TGTGCCAGCAGCTTAAAGGCTAGCGGGGGCTTAGGGGGGGAGCAGTATTTT.

The chain joins TRBV9 to TRBJ2-2, with D possibly TRBD2 on 5 matching bases. CDR1 SGDLS and CDR2 YYNGEE come from the germline V gene. The ends were cut back, 4 bases at V and 4 bases at J, with 14 bases in the middle. The CDR3 runs to 15 residues. CDR3 bases: TGTGCCAGCAGCCCGTCCGTCGGGGTCACCGGGGAGCTGTTTTTT. Translation: CASSPSVGVTGELFF.

J is TRBJ2-5 and V is TRBV18; 7 nucleotides match TRBD2. CDR1 and CDR2 (germline): KGHSH, LQKENI. The CDR3 contains 18 residues. The V segment lost 3 bases and the J segment 5 bases; nucleotides outside the gene matches: 18. CDR3 loop: CASSPAGAGVGGQETQYF. The CDR3 DNA follows: TGTGCCAGCTCACCGGCGGGAGCGGGTGTAGGAGGCCAGGAGACCCAGTACTTC. The full variable domain, completed using reference TRBV18 and TRBJ2-5, is NAGVMQNPRHLVRRRGQEARLRCSPMKGHSHVYWYRQLPEEGLKFMVYLQKENIIDESGMPKERFSAEFPKEGPSILRIQQVVRGDSAAYFCASSPAGAGVGGQETQYFGPGTRLLVL.

This chain joins TRBV7-9 and TRBJ1-2, with unresolved D. With 5 bases removed from V and 9 bases from J, the gap between germline ends came to 16 bases. The CDR3 runs 13 residues. Germline loops: CDR1 SEHNR, CDR2 FQNEAQ (reference sequence). CDR3 loop: CASSPPPGSRYTF. The CDR3, as DNA: TGTGCCAGCAGCCCCCCCCCGGGAAGCCGCTACACCTTC.

This chain joins TRBV19 and TRBJ1-4; 8 bases fit TRBD1. V shed 5 bases and J 8 bases; nucleotides not matched to a gene: 7. Germline loops: CDR1 LNHDA, CDR2 SQIVND (reference sequence). The CDR3 loop spans 14 amino acids. CDR3 sequence reads: CASSHGQGGEKLFF. CDR3 DNA sequence: TGTGCCAGTAGTCACGGACAGGGAGGCGAAAAACTGTTTTTT.